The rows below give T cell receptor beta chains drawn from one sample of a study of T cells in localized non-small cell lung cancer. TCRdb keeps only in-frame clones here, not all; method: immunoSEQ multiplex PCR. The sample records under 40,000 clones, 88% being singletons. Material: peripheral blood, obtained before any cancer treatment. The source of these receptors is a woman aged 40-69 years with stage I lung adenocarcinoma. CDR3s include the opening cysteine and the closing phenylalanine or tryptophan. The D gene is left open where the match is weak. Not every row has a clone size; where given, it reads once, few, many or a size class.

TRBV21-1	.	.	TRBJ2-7	TGTGCCAGCAGCAAAGGGACTAGCGGGGGTCCCAGATGCGAGCAGTACTTC	CASSKGTSGGPRCEQYF
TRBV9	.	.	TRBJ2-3	TGTGCCAGCAGCGTAGTTGTGGGAGGAGATACGCAGTATTTT	CASSVVVGGDTQYF
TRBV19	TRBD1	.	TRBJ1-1	TGTGCCAGTAGTATCAGGGGGCAAAAGACCTCTGAAGCTTTCTTT	CASSIRGQKTSEAFF
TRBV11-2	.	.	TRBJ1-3	TGTGCCAGCAGCTTAGTGAGGGGGACTGGAAACACCATATATTTT	CASSLVRGTGNTIYF
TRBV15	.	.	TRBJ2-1	TGTGCCACCACCGAGGGGACGGGGCCCGATGAGCAGTTCTTC	CATTEGTGPDEQFF
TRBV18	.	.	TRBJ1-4	TGTGCCAGCTCACCGTGGGTTAATGAAAAACTGTTTTTT	CASSPWVNEKLFF
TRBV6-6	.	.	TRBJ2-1	TGTGCCAGCAGTTATTCTTGGGTCTATGAGCAGTTCTTC	CASSYSWVYEQFF
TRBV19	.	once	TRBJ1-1	TGTGCCAGTAGTCTAAACAGGGTTAAAACTGAAGCTTTCTTT	CASSLNRVKTEAFF
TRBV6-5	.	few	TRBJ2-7	TGTGCCAGCAGTAGTCTTGGGGGAGCATACGAGCAGTACTTC	CASSSLGGAYEQYF
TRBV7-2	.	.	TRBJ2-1	TGTGCCAGCAGCTTAAAACAGAGCTACAATGAGCAGTTCTTC	CASSLKQSYNEQFF
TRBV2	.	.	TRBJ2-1	TGTGCCAGCAGTGAATCACACTACGATGAGCAGTTCTTC	CASSESHYDEQFF
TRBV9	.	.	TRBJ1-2	TGTGCCAGCAGCGTAGGGGGGACGGGCGGCTATGGCTACACCTTC	CASSVGGTGGYGYTF
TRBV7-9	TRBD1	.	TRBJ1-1	TGTGCCAGCAGCGATCGGACAGGGCGGAACACTGAAGCTTTCTTT	CASSDRTGRNTEAFF
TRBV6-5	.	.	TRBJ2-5	TGTGCCAGCAGTTACTCACGAGAGACCCAGTACTTC	CASSYSRETQYF
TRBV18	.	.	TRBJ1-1	TGTGCCAGCTCACTAGGAACAGGGAGGACTGAAGCTTTCTTT	CASSLGTGRTEAFF
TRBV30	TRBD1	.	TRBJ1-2	TGTGCCTGGAGCGCCCACAGGGGGCGATCCTCGAACTATGGCTACACCTTC	CAWSAHRGRSSNYGYTF
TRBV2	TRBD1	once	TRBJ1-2	TGTGCCAGCAGGGGGACAGGGCCCAACTATGGCTACACCTTC	CASRGTGPNYGYTF
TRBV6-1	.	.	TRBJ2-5	TGTGCCAGCAGTGAAGTCGGAGGGACCCAGTACTTC	CASSEVGGTQYF
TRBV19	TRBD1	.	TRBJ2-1	TGTGCCAGTAGTATACCCCCGGACAGGGGTTCCTACAATGAGCAGTTCTTC	CASSIPPDRGSYNEQFF
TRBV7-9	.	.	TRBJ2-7	TGTGCCAGCAGTACCCTCCTACAGGGCACCTACGAGCAGTACTTC	CASSTLLQGTYEQYF
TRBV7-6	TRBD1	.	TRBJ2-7	TGTGCCAGCAGCTTAGTGGGGACAGGCCCCTACGAGCAGTACTTC	CASSLVGTGPYEQYF
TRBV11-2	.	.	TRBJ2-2	TGTGCCAGCACCCCATCGCGGCAGACGAACACCGGGGAGCTGTTTTTT	CASTPSRQTNTGELFF
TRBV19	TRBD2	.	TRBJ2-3	TGTGCCAGTAGTATAGTAGCGGGGGCCGTCACAGATACGCAGTATTTT	CASSIVAGAVTDTQYF
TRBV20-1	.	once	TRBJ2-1	TGCAGTGCTATAATCCGAGGGGAGCAGTTCTTC	CSAIIRGEQFF
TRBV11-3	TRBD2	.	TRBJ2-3	TGTGCCAGCAGCTTAGGCCTAGCGGGGGGCCCCACAGATACGCAGTATTTT	CASSLGLAGGPTDTQYF
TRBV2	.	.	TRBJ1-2	TGTGCCAGCAGTGGCGATGTCATCATGAGCTACACCTTC	CASSGDVIMSYTF
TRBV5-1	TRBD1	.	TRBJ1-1	TGCGCCAGCAGCTTAGTCTGGGACAGGGATGAAGCTTTCTTT	CASSLVWDRDEAFF
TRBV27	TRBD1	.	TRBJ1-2	TGTGCCAGCAGTTTTGGGGACAGGATAAAGGCGGATGGCTACACCTTC	CASSFGDRIKADGYTF
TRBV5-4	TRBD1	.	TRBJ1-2	TGTGCCAGCAGCTTGGAGGGGACAGCGCGGGCTAACTATGGCTACACCTTC	CASSLEGTARANYGYTF
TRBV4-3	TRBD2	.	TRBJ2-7	TGCGCCAGCAGCCAGGAGGTGGGACTAGCGGGGCCCAAGGAGCAGTACTTC	CASSQEVGLAGPKEQYF
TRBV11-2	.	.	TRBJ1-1	TGTGCCAGCAGCTTGGAGCGGGGTTTCACTGAAGCTTTCTTT	CASSLERGFTEAFF
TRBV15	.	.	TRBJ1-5	TGTGCCACCAGCAGAGATTACCCCCCGAGGGGTCGGACAGCCCAGCATTTT	CATSRDYPPRGRTAQHF
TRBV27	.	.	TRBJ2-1	TGTGCCAGCAGTCTACGGGACAACAGATACAATGAGCAGTTCTTC	CASSLRDNRYNEQFF
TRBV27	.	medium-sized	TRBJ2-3	TGTGCCAGCAGTCACCCACAGGAGCCTACAGATACGCAGTATTTT	CASSHPQEPTDTQYF
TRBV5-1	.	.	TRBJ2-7	TGCGCCAGCAGCTTGGGAGGGAGCTCCTACGAGCAGTACTTC	CASSLGGSSYEQYF
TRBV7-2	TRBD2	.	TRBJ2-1	TGTGCCAGCAGCTCCCCTAGGGGACTACTCTCCTACAATGAGCAGTTCTTC	CASSSPRGLLSYNEQFF
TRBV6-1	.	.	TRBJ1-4	TGTGCCAGCAGTTCTCTTGGAAAACTGTTTTTT	CASSSLGKLFF
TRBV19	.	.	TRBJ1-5	TGTGCCAGTAGTATCGGGTTAGGCCGGAATAGCAATCAGCCCCAGCATTTT	CASSIGLGRNSNQPQHF
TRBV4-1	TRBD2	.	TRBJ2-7	TGCGCCAGCAGCCAGGAAGCGGGGGGGCGTAACGAGAAGTACTTC	CASSQEAGGRNEKYF
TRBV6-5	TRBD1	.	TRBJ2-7	TGTGCCAGCAGACGGGGACAGTCCGCCTACGAGCAGTACTTC	CASRRGQSAYEQYF
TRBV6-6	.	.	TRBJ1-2	TGTGCCAGCAGCTCGAGGACAGTCGCCGGTGGCTACACCTTC	CASSSRTVAGGYTF
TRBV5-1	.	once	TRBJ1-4	TGCGCCAGCAGCTCGGACGGTTTGGGGAATGAAAAACTGTTTTTT	CASSSDGLGNEKLFF
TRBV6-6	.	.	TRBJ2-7	TGTGCCAGCAGTTACTCCGCACAGGCAGCAGGAGAGCAGTACTTC	CASSYSAQAAGEQYF
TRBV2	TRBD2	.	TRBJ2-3	TGTGCCAGCAGTGCAGGGCTAGCGGGGGGCCTAGATACGCAGTATTTT	CASSAGLAGGLDTQYF
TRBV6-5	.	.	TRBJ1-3	TGTGCCAGCAGTTACTCGTTAGCGGGCAGTCGAAACACCATATATTTT	CASSYSLAGSRNTIYF
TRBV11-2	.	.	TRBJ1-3	TGTGCCAGCACCGACAGTTCTGGAAACACCATATATTTT	CASTDSSGNTIYF
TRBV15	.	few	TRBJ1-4	TGTGCCACCAGCAGAGGAGAGGGGATGGGGGGTGAAAAACTGTTTTTT	CATSRGEGMGGEKLFF
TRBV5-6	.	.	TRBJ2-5	TGTGCCAGCAGCTTTCTCCCATTAGGGGAGACCCAGTACTTC	CASSFLPLGETQYF
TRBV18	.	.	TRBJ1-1	TGTGCCAGCTCTCCGACGGTGTCTGGGACCACTGAAGCTTTCTTT	CASSPTVSGTTEAFF
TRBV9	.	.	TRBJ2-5	TGTGCCAGTAAGCGTACGGATACGGAAGAGACCCAGTACTTC	CASKRTDTEETQYF
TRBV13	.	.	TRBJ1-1	TGTGCCAGCAGGGGCAACACTGAAGCTTTCTTT	CASRGNTEAFF
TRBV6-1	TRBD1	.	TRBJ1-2	TGTGCCAGCATGAGAGACAGGGTATCTGGTGGCTACACCTTC	CASMRDRVSGGYTF
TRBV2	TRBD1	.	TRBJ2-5	TGTGCCAGCAGCGAAAGTGAGACAGGGCAAGAGACCCAGTACTTC	CASSESETGQETQYF
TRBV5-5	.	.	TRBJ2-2	TGTGCCAGCAGCTTGCGTTTCCGGGGGAAGGCCGGGGAGCTGTTTTTT	CASSLRFRGKAGELFF
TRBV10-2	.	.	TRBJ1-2	TGCGCCAGCAGTGAGTCTCCGGACTATGGCTACACCTTC	CASSESPDYGYTF